Presented here are 5 T cell receptor beta chains from one specimen sequenced in a study of brain T cells in children with intractable seizures. The method was immunoSEQ multiplex PCR; TCRdb's version includes in-frame clones alone and lacks a portion of them. The sample holds fewer than 80,000 clones; roughly 95% are singletons and the top ten take more than 0.3%. The starting material was peripheral blood, obtained at surgery. The receptors were sampled from a boy under three years old with focal cortical dysplasia and intractable seizures.

This CDR3 is CASNGDPGLAADTQYF. DNA of the CDR3: TGTGCCAGCAATGGAGACCCCGGACTAGCGGCCGATACGCAGTATTTT. This sequence joins TRBV10-3 and TRBJ2-3, with TRBD2 matching over 10 bases. CDR1 and CDR2 from the germline V gene are ENHRY and SYGVKD. This CDR3 contains 16 residues. V lost 10 bases to trimming and J lost 6 bases; unmatched junction nucleotides: 16.

J is TRBJ2-7 and V is TRBV7-9; 10 positions match TRBD1. V was clipped by 3 bases and J by 6 bases; unmatched bases: 2. Germline CDR1 and CDR2: SEHNR and FQNEAQ (reference sequence). The CDR3 contains 13 residues. The CDR3 DNA is TGTGCCAGCAGCTTGGGACAGGGGCTCGAGCAGTACTTC. This gives the protein CASSLGQGLEQYF.

This chain joins TRBV4-3 and TRBJ1-6; no definite D call. V lost 1 base and J 8 bases, leaving 12 bases between the germline ends. CDR1 and CDR2 (germline): LGHNA, YSLEER. This CDR3 is 15 amino acids long. CDR3 amino acids: CASSQVGPLHSPLHF. As DNA, the CDR3 is TGCGCCAGCAGCCAAGTTGGCCCTTTACATTCACCCCTCCACTTT.

This chain links TRBV5-3 with TRBJ2-4, with D unresolved. TRBV5-3 is placed among ORFs of uncertain function. Trimming took off 3 bases at V and 6 bases at J, with 16 bases between the two ends. The CDR3 sequence is 15 residues long. This chain's CDR3 is CARSCSTLDGNIQYF. Here the CDR3 DNA reads TGTGCCAGAAGCTGTTCTACCCTGGACGGAAACATTCAGTACTTC.

The chain has TRBV18 and TRBJ1-2; TRBD1 might be the D (5 bases). The CDR3 consists of 15 residues. Between the trimmed V and J ends, which lost 6 bases and 1 base, there was a span of 15 bases. In germline, CDR1 is KGHSH, CDR2 LQKENI. DNA for the CDR3: TGTGCCAGCTCGCACCTTACAGGAAATAACTATGGCTACACCTTC. Translation gives CASSHLTGNNYGYTF.